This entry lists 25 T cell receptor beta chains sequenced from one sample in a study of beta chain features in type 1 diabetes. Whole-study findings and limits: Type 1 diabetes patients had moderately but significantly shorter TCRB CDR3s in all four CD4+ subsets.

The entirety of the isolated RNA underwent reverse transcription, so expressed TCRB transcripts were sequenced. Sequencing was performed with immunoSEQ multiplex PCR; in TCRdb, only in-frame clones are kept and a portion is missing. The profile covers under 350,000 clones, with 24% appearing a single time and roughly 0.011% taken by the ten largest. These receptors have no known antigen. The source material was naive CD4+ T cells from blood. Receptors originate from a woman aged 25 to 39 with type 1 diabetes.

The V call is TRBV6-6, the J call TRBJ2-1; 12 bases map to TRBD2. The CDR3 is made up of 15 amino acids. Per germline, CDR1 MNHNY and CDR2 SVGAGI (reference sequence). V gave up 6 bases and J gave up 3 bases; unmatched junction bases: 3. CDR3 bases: TGTGCCAGCAGCGAACTAGCGGGAGGCTACAATGAGCAGTTCTTC. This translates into CASSELAGGYNEQFF.

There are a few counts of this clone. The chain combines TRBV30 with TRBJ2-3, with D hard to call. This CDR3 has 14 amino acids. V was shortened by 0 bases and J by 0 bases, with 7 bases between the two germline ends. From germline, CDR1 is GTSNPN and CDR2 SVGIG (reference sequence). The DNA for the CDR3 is TGTGCCTGGAGTGTACAAACCAGCACAGATACGCAGTATTTT. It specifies CAWSVQTSTDTQYF. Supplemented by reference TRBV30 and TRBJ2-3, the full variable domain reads SQTIHQWPATLVQPVGSPLSLECTVEGTSNPNLYWYRQAAGRGLQLLFYSVGIGQISSEVPQNLSASRPQDRQFILSSKKLLLSDSGFYLCAWSVQTSTDTQYFGPGTRLTVL.

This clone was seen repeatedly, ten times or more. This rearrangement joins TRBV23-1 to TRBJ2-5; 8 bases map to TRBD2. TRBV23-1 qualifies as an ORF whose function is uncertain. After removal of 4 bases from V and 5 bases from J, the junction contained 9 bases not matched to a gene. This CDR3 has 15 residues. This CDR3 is CASSLAGNEKETQYF. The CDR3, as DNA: TGCGCCAGCAGTCTAGCGGGGAATGAGAAGGAGACCCAGTACTTC.

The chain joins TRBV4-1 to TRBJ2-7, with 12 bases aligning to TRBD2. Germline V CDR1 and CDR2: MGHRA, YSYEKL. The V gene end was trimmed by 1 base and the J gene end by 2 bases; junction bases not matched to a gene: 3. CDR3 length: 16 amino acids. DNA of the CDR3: TGCGCCAGCAGCCAAGGACTAGCGGGAGTACCCTACGAGCAGTACTTC. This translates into CASSQGLAGVPYEQYF.

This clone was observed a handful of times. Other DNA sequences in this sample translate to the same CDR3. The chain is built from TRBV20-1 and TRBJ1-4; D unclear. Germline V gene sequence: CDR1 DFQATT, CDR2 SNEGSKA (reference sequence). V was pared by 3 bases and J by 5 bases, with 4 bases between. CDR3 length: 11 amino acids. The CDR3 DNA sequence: TGCAGTGCTAGTTCAAATGAAAAACTGTTTTTT. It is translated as CSASSNEKLFF.

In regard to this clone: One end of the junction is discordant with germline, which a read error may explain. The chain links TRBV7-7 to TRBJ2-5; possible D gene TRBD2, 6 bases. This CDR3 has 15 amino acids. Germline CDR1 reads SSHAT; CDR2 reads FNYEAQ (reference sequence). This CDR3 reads CASSLVGGRGETQYF. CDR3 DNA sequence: TGTGCTAGCAGCTTAGTTGGGGGACGGGGGGAGACCCAGTACTTC.

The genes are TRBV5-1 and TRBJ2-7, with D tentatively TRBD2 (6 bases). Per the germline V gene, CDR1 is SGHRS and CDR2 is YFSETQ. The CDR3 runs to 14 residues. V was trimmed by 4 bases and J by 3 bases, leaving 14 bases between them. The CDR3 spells CASSTGTGNYEQYF. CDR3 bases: TGCGCCAGCAGCACCGGGACTGGCAACTACGAGCAGTACTTC.

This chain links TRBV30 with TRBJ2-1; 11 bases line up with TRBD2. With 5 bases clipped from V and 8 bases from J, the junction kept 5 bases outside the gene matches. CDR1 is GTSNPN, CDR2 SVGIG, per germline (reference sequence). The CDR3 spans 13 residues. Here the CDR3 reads CAWASGRSDEQFF. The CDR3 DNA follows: TGTGCCTGGGCTAGCGGGAGGTCCGATGAGCAGTTCTTC.

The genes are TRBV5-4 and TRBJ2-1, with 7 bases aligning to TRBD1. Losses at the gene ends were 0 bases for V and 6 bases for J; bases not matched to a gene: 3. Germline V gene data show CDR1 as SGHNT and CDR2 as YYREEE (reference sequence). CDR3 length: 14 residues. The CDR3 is CASSLDSGGNEQFF. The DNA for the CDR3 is TGTGCCAGCAGCTTGGACTCAGGGGGCAATGAGCAGTTCTTC.

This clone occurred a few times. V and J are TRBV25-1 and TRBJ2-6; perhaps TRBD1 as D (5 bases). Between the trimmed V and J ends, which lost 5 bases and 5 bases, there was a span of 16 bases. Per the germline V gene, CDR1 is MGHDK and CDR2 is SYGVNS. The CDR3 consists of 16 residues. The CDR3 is CASSPSRVGWANVLTF. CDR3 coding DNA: TGTGCCAGCAGTCCTTCCAGGGTAGGTTGGGCCAACGTCCTGACTTTC.

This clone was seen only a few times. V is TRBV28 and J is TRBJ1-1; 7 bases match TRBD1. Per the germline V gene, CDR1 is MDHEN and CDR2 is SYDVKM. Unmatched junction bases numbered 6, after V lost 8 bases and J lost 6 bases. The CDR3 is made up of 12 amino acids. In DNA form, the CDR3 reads TGTGCCAGCTGGCAGGGGGAGCCTGAAGCTTTCTTT. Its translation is CASWQGEPEAFF.

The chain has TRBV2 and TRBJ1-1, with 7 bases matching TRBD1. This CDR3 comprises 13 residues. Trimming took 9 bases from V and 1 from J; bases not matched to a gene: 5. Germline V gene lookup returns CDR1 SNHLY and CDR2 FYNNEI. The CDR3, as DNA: TGTGCCAGTCAGGGACAGACGAACACTGAAGCTTTCTTT. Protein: CASQGQTNTEAFF. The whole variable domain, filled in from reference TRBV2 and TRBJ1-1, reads EPEVTQTPSHQVTQMGQEVILRCVPISNHLYFYWYRQILGQKVEFLVSFYNNEISEKSEIFDDQFSVERPDGSNFTLKIRSTKLEDSAMYFCASQGQTNTEAFFGQGTRLTVV.

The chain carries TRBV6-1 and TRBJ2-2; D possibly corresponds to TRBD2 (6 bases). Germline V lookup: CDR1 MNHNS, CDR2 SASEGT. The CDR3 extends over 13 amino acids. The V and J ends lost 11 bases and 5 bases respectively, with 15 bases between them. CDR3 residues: CAVVAENTGELFF. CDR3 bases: TGTGCCGTAGTAGCGGAAAATACCGGGGAGCTGTTTTTT.

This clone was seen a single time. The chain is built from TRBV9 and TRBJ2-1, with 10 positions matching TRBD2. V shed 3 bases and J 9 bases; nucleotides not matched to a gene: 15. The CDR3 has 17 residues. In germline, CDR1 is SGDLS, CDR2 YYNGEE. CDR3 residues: CASSGLEVTSGNTEQFF. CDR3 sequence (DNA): TGTGCCAGCAGCGGATTAGAAGTAACTAGCGGGAACACTGAGCAGTTCTTC.

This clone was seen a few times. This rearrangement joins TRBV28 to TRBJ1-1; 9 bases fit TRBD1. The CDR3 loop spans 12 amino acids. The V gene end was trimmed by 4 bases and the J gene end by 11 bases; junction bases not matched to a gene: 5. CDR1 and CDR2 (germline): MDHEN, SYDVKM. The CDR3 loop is CASSSGQGTAFF. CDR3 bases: TGTGCCAGCAGTTCTGGACAGGGGACTGCTTTCTTT. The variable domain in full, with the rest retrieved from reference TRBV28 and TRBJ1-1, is DVKVTQSSRYLVKRTGEKVFLECVQDMDHENMFWYRQDPGLGLRLIYFSYDVKMKEKGDIPEGYSVSREKKERFSLILESASTNQTSMYLCASSSGQGTAFFGQGTRLTVV.

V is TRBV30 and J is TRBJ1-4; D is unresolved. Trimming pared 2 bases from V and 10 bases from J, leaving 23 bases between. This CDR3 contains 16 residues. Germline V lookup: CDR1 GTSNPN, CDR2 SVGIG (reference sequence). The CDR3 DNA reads TGTGCCTGGAGTCAGCCGGGGAGTTTAGAATTTGGAAAACTGTTTTTT. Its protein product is CAWSQPGSLEFGKLFF.

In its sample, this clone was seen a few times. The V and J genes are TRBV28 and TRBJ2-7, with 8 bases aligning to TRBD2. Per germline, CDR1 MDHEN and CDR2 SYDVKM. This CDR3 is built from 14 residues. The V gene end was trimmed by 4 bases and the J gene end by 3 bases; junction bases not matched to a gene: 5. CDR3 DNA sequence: TGTGCCAGCAGTTCAGCGGGAGTGCGCTACGAGCAGTACTTC. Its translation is CASSSAGVRYEQYF.

CDR3: CSVEGQIAGSSYEQYF. Here the CDR3 DNA reads TGCAGCGTTGAAGGCCAAATAGCGGGTAGCTCCTACGAGCAGTACTTC. The V and J genes are TRBV29-1 and TRBJ2-7, with 7 bases identical to TRBD2. The CDR3 sequence is 16 residues long. After removal of 1 base from V and 0 bases from J, the junction contained 9 bases not matched to a gene. Looked up from germline, CDR1 is SQVTM and CDR2 is ANQGSEA.

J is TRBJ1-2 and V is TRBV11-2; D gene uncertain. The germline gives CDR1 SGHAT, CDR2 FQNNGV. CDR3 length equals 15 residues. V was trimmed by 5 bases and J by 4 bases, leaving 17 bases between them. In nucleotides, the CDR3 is TGTGCCAGCAGCCCCCCCCCGCACAGAGTCTATGGCTACACCTTC. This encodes CASSPPPHRVYGYTF. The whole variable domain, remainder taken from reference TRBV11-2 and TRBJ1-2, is EAGVAQSPRYKIIEKRQSVAFWCNPISGHATLYWYQQILGQGPKLLIQFQNNGVVDDSQLPKDRFSAERLKGVDSTLKIQPAKLEDSAVYLCASSPPPHRVYGYTFGSGTRLTVV.

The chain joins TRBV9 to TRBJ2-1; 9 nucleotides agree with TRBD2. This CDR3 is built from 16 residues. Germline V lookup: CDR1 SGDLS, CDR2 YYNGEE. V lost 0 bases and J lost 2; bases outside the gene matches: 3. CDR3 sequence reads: CASSVVSGRTYNEQFF. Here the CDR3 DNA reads TGTGCCAGCAGCGTAGTGAGCGGGAGGACCTACAATGAGCAGTTCTTC.

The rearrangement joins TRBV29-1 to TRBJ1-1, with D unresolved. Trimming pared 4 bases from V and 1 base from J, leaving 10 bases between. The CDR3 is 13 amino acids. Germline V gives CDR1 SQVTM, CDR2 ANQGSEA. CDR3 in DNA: TGCAGCGTTGTGAGGCAGACGAACACTGAAGCTTTCTTT. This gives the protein CSVVRQTNTEAFF.

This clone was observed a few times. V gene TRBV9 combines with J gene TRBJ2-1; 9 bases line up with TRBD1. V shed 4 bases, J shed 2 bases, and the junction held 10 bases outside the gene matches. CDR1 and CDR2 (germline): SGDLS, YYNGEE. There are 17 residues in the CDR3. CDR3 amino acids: CASSMRGQGSTYNEQFF. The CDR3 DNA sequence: TGTGCCAGCAGCATGCGCGGACAGGGGAGTACCTACAATGAGCAGTTCTTC.

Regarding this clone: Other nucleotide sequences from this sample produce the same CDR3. This CDR3 is CSVGQGTGELFF. The DNA for the CDR3 is TGCAGCGTGGGACAGGGGACCGGGGAGCTGTTTTTT. The rearrangement joins TRBV29-1 to TRBJ2-2, with 10 bases lining up with TRBD1. The J segment lost 5 bases and the V segment lost 6 bases, leaving 0 bases of the junction unmatched. Germline assignment: CDR1 SQVTM and CDR2 ANQGSEA. This CDR3 has 12 residues.

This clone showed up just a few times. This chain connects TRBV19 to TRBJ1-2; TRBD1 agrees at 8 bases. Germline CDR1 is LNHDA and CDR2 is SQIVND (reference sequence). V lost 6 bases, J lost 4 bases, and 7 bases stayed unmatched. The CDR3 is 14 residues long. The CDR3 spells CASSGTGIAYGYTF. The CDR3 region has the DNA TGTGCCAGTAGCGGGACAGGAATAGCCTATGGCTACACCTTC.

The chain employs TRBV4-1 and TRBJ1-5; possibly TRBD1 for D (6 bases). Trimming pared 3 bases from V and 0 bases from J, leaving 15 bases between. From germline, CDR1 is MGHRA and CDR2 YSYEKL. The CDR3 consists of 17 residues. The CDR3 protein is CASSQDRGKYSNQPQHF. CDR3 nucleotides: TGCGCCAGCAGCCAGGATAGGGGGAAATATAGCAATCAGCCCCAGCATTTT.